This entry is about one T cell receptor (beta chain). This clone was picked up a small number of times. Its antigen is not yet known. No much larger clonotype is one base removed from it; base qualities were not supplied. The record originates from a study of T cells in localized non-small cell lung cancer (dated by TCRdb to about 2020). About the study as a whole: Comparing tumors with uninvolved tumor-adjacent lungs, the study looked at the T cell repertoires of fewer than 250 patients with early-stage NSCLC. The cohort comprised approximately 240 treatment-naïve NSCLC patients with resected, localized lung tumors. NSCLC patients had a mean age of around 66 years, and 120 to 150 were male and some 98 female. What the study reported, not specific to this receptor: Because the study design was exploratory, TCR variables were selected using unadjusted p-values without false-discovery rate correction. Longer overall survival was associated with higher blood T cell density, whereas shorter survival was associated with higher adjacent-lung clonality. Uninvolved tumor-adjacent lung showed the highest T cell clonality, higher than tumor, which suggests more focused antigenic responses in the adjacent lung. A median of 57 of the top 100 tumor clones turned up in the paired uninvolved adjacent lung, and some 27 of those clones also ranked among the top 100 of that same adjacent lung. Because multi-region tumor sequencing was not done, intratumor heterogeneity could not be ruled out.

TCR beta CDR3 regions were sequenced from DNA using the immunoSEQ Assay. Regarding the original processing steps: To compute T cell density, TCR beta template counts were normalized to usable DNA, which was estimated by amplifying housekeeping genes. Richness was estimated with the preseqR package, extrapolating to 400,000 templates for PBMC samples and 120,000 templates for tissue samples. Clonality was taken to be one minus Pielou's evenness. Differential abundance testing on productive amino-acid clonotypes, with a minimum total count of 5 and an alpha of 0.1, was used to identify tissue-enriched TCRs. The Jaccard Index and the Morisita Overlap Index were used to quantify repertoire overlap between compartments. TCR beta CDR3s were clustered by GLIPH together with public tetramer-defined viral CDR3s, and at least three viral sequences plus V-gene enrichment were required for viral motifs. In TCRdb, the immuneACCESS table is reduced to in-frame sequences with V and J assigned. These tables do not hold every clone; where another copy was compared, an unresolved V gene accounts for under half, and the others remain unexplained. The V and J calls and clone size were taken over from that table, and D and trimming were inferred from the DNA. The table for this sample lists 50,000 to 70,000 clones; approximately 90% of them were counted only once. 15% to 20% of the sample goes to the ten largest clones.

At diagnosis, peripheral blood, uninvolved tumor-adjacent lung and tumor were collected and were preserved as a mix of fresh-frozen and FFPE material. For TCR repertoire profiling, blood samples were analyzed as peripheral blood mononuclear cells. From V the trimming removes 4 bases and from J it removes 1 base, while the gene matches leave 1 base of the junction unaccounted for. From its cysteine to its phenylalanine, the CDR3 spans 15 amino acids. This entry keeps only the CDR3 DNA: 45 bases, framed from base 1. The CDR1 and CDR2 encoded by the germline V gene are MGHRA and YSYEKL. The chain joins TRBV4-1 to TRBJ2-2; TRBD2 matches 9 bases in the middle. The origin of this receptor is a man between 40 and 69 years old with stage I lung adenocarcinoma. The sequencing used peripheral blood, collected before any cancer treatment. The DNA sequence is as follows: TGCGCCAGCAGCCTTAGCGGGAGGAACACCGGGGAGCTGTTTTTT. Protein translation: CASSLSGRNTGELFF.